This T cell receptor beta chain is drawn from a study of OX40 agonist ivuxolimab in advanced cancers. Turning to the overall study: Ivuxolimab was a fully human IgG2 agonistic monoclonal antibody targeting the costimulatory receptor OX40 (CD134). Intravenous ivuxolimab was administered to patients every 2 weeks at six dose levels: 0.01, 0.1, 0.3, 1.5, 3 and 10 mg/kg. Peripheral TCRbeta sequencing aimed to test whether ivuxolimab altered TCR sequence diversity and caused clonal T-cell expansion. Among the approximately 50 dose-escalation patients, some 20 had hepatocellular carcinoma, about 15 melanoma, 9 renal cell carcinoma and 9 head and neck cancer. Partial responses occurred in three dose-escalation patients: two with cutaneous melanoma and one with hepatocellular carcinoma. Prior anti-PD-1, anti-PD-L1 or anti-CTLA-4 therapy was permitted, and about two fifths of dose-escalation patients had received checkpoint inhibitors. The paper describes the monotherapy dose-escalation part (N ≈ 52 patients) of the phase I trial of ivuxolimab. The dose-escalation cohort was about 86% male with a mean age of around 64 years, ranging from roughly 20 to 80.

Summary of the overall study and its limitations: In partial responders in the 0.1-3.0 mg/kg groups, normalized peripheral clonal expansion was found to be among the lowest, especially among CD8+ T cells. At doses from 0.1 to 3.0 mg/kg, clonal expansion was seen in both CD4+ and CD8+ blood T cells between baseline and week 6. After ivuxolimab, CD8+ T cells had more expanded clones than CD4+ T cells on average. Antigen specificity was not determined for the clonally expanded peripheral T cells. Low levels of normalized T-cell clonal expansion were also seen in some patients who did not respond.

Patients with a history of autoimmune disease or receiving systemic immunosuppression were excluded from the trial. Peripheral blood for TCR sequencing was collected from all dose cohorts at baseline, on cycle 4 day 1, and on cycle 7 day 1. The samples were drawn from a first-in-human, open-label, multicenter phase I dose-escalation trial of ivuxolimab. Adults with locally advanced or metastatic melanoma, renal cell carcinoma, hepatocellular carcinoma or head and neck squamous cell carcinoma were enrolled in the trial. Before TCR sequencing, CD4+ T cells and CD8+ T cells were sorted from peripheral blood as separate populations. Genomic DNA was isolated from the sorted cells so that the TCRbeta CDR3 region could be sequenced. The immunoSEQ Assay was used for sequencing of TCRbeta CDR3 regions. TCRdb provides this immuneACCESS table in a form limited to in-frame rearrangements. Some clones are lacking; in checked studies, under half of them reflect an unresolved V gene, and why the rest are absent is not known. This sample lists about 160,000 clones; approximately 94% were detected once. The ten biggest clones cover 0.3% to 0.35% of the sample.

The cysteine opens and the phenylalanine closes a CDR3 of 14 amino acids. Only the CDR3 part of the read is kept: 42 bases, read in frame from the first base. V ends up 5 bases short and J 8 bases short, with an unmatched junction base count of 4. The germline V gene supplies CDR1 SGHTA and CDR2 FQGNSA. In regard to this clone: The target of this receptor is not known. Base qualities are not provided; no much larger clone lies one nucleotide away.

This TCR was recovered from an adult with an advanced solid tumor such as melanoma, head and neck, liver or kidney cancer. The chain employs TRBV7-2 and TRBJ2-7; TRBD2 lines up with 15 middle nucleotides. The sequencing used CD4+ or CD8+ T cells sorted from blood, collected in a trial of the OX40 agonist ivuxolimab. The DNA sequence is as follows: TGTGCCAGCAGCACGGGACTAGCGGGAGGCCAGCAGTACTTC. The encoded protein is CASSTGLAGGQQYF.